A selection of T cell receptor beta chains follows, all from one sample in a study of T cell changes during pregnancy in multiple sclerosis. Libraries were prepared by immunoSEQ multiplex PCR; TCRdb keeps only in-frame clonotypes and omits some of them. This table has approximately 34,000 clones, about 91% appearing once. The specimen comprised CD4+ T cells from peripheral blood mononuclear cells, sampled after pregnancy. These receptors were obtained from a female donor with multiple sclerosis, enrolled in a pregnancy study. CDR3s include the opening cysteine and the closing phenylalanine or tryptophan. A D gene is named only where the DNA matches it firmly. Not every row has a clone size; where given, it reads once, few, many or a size class.

clone size: -; V gene: TRBV10-3; J gene: TRBJ2-7; D gene: TRBD2; CDR3 DNA: TGTGCCATCAGTAGTGGGGGACTAGTGGGCTACGAGCAGTACTTC; CDR3 protein: CAISSGGLVGYEQYF
clone size: -; V gene: TRBV29-1; J gene: TRBJ2-3; D gene: -; CDR3 DNA: TGCAGCGTTGAAAGAGGGCGGAGCAGCGATACGCAGTATTTT; CDR3 protein: CSVERGRSSDTQYF
clone size: once; V gene: TRBV28; J gene: TRBJ2-3; D gene: TRBD2; CDR3 DNA: TGTGCCAGCAGTTCCTTAGCGGGAGGGGCAGATACGCAGTATTTT; CDR3 protein: CASSSLAGGADTQYF
clone size: -; V gene: TRBV15; J gene: TRBJ2-2; D gene: -; CDR3 DNA: TGTGCCACCAGCAGAGATTTCTGGGCTAGAGGGACCGGGGAGCTGTTTTTT; CDR3 protein: CATSRDFWARGTGELFF
clone size: -; V gene: TRBV9; J gene: TRBJ1-6; D gene: -; CDR3 DNA: TGTGCCAGCAGCGTAGACCCCTCCGGGAATTCACCCCTCCACTTT; CDR3 protein: CASSVDPSGNSPLHF
clone size: -; V gene: TRBV5-8; J gene: TRBJ1-2; D gene: -; CDR3 DNA: TGTGCCAGCAGCTTGGCCGGGCGGGCCGTCGCTAACTATGGCTACACCTTC; CDR3 protein: CASSLAGRAVANYGYTF
clone size: -; V gene: TRBV7-2; J gene: TRBJ2-1; D gene: TRBD1; CDR3 DNA: TGTGCCAGCATTGGACAGGGGTCCTACAATGAGCAGTTCTTC; CDR3 protein: CASIGQGSYNEQFF
clone size: -; V gene: TRBV6-1; J gene: TRBJ1-4; D gene: -; CDR3 DNA: TGTGCCAGCAGTGAGGGGTGGGAGATGAGAGAAAAACTGTTTTTT; CDR3 protein: CASSEGWEMREKLFF
clone size: -; V gene: TRBV18; J gene: TRBJ2-6; D gene: -; CDR3 DNA: TGTGCCAGCTCACCCAGCTCTGGGGCCAACGTCCTGACTTTC; CDR3 protein: CASSPSSGANVLTF
clone size: -; V gene: TRBV5-1; J gene: TRBJ1-3; D gene: TRBD1; CDR3 DNA: TGCGCCAGCAGCTTGGCACAGGGGGCTAACACCATATATTTT; CDR3 protein: CASSLAQGANTIYF
clone size: -; V gene: TRBV20-1; J gene: TRBJ2-7; D gene: -; CDR3 DNA: TGCAGTGCTACCCTTTTGTACGAGCAGTACTTC; CDR3 protein: CSATLLYEQYF
clone size: -; V gene: TRBV7-8; J gene: TRBJ2-7; D gene: TRBD2; CDR3 DNA: TGTGCCAGCAGCTTAGCGCAACTAGCGGGGGACCCCTCCTACGAGCAGTACTTC; CDR3 protein: CASSLAQLAGDPSYEQYF
clone size: -; V gene: TRBV2; J gene: TRBJ2-1; D gene: -; CDR3 DNA: TGTGCCAGCACCGAGGAGGGACCGAGCAACAATGAGCAGTTCTTC; CDR3 protein: CASTEEGPSNNEQFF
clone size: -; V gene: TRBV5-1; J gene: TRBJ1-1; D gene: TRBD1; CDR3 DNA: TGCGCCAGCAGCTTCGGACAGGGAAACACTGAAGCTTTCTTT; CDR3 protein: CASSFGQGNTEAFF
clone size: -; V gene: TRBV9; J gene: TRBJ1-2; D gene: -; CDR3 DNA: TGTGCCAGCAGCCCACGAGGGGGAGGCTACACCTTC; CDR3 protein: CASSPRGGGYTF
clone size: -; V gene: TRBV7-2; J gene: TRBJ1-1; D gene: -; CDR3 DNA: TGTGCCAGCAGCTTAATCGGGGGGCGAGGAACGAACACTGAAGCTTTCTTT; CDR3 protein: CASSLIGGRGTNTEAFF
clone size: few; V gene: TRBV2; J gene: TRBJ1-5; D gene: -; CDR3 DNA: TGTGCCAGCAGTGAAGGTTCCCGCCGGGCCCAGCATTTT; CDR3 protein: CASSEGSRRAQHF
clone size: -; V gene: TRBV5-1; J gene: TRBJ1-4; D gene: TRBD1; CDR3 DNA: TGCGCCAGCACCCCGGGACAGGGGACTGCAACTAATGAAAAACTGTTTTTT; CDR3 protein: CASTPGQGTATNEKLFF
clone size: -; V gene: TRBV15; J gene: TRBJ2-2; D gene: -; CDR3 DNA: TGTGCCACCAGCAGTGTTCGCCGACTCAGGAACACCGGGGAGCTGTTTTTT; CDR3 protein: CATSSVRRLRNTGELFF
clone size: -; V gene: TRBV18; J gene: TRBJ2-7; D gene: -; CDR3 DNA: TGTGCCAGCTCATACACAGAGGAGCAGTACTTC; CDR3 protein: CASSYTEEQYF
clone size: once; V gene: TRBV6-1; J gene: TRBJ2-7; D gene: TRBD1; CDR3 DNA: TGTGCCAGTTCGACAGGGTGGGAGTACGAGCAGTACTTC; CDR3 protein: CASSTGWEYEQYF
clone size: -; V gene: TRBV4-1; J gene: TRBJ1-5; D gene: -; CDR3 DNA: TGCGCCAGCAGCTCAACAGGGAAGGGAAGCAATCAGCCCCAGCATTTT; CDR3 protein: CASSSTGKGSNQPQHF
clone size: -; V gene: TRBV28; J gene: TRBJ1-1; D gene: -; CDR3 DNA: TGTGCCAGCAGTTTATGGGGCGTCGGGAACACTGAAGCTTTCTTT; CDR3 protein: CASSLWGVGNTEAFF
clone size: -; V gene: TRBV7-8; J gene: TRBJ2-7; D gene: -; CDR3 DNA: TGTGCCAGCAGCCAATTGTCCGAGCAGTACTTC; CDR3 protein: CASSQLSEQYF
clone size: -; V gene: TRBV6-1; J gene: TRBJ2-1; D gene: TRBD1; CDR3 DNA: TGTGCCAGCAGAAGACAGGGCAATGAGCAGTTCTTC; CDR3 protein: CASRRQGNEQFF
clone size: -; V gene: TRBV28; J gene: TRBJ2-4; D gene: -; CDR3 DNA: TGTGCCAGCAACCCGGGGGGCTCACAGGGTATTCAGTACTTC; CDR3 protein: CASNPGGSQGIQYF
clone size: once; V gene: TRBV27; J gene: TRBJ1-4; D gene: -; CDR3 DNA: TGTGCCAGCAGTTTATGGGGGGTCCCTTCAACTAATGAAAAACTGTTTTTT; CDR3 protein: CASSLWGVPSTNEKLFF
clone size: -; V gene: TRBV5-4; J gene: TRBJ2-2; D gene: TRBD2; CDR3 DNA: TGTGCCAGCAGCTTCGATCCTAGCGGGAGGAAGGGCGGGGAGCTGTTTTTT; CDR3 protein: CASSFDPSGRKGGELFF
clone size: -; V gene: TRBV6-1; J gene: TRBJ1-2; D gene: TRBD1; CDR3 DNA: TGTGCCAGCAGCGCGACAGGGTCTATCTATGGCTACACCTTC; CDR3 protein: CASSATGSIYGYTF
clone size: -; V gene: TRBV11-2; J gene: TRBJ1-1; D gene: -; CDR3 DNA: TGTGCCAGCAGCCCCTTAGGGCAGGGAAGCACTGAAGCTTTCTTT; CDR3 protein: CASSPLGQGSTEAFF
clone size: -; V gene: TRBV21-1; J gene: TRBJ2-7; D gene: -; CDR3 DNA: TGTGCCAGCAGCAAACTAAGGCGCGGCCCCTACGAGCAGTACTTC; CDR3 protein: CASSKLRRGPYEQYF
clone size: -; V gene: TRBV28; J gene: TRBJ2-7; D gene: TRBD2; CDR3 DNA: TGTGCCCGCAACCGGGAGGCTCTCTACGAGCAGTACTTC; CDR3 protein: CARNREALYEQYF
clone size: -; V gene: TRBV18; J gene: TRBJ1-1; D gene: TRBD1; CDR3 DNA: TGTGCCAGCTCACTCAACCCGGGGACAGGGTCGGGCACTGAAGCTTTCTTT; CDR3 protein: CASSLNPGTGSGTEAFF
clone size: -; V gene: TRBV9; J gene: TRBJ1-2; D gene: -; CDR3 DNA: TGTGCCAGCAGCGTGGAGGGGATATATGGCTACACCTTC; CDR3 protein: CASSVEGIYGYTF
clone size: once; V gene: TRBV7-6; J gene: TRBJ1-2; D gene: TRBD1; CDR3 DNA: TGTGCCAGCAGCCCGCGACAGGGTGTGAGCTACACCTTC; CDR3 protein: CASSPRQGVSYTF
clone size: -; V gene: TRBV9; J gene: TRBJ2-2; D gene: TRBD2; CDR3 DNA: TGTGCCAGCAGCCAAAGACTAGCAGCCGGGGAGCTGTTTTTT; CDR3 protein: CASSQRLAAGELFF